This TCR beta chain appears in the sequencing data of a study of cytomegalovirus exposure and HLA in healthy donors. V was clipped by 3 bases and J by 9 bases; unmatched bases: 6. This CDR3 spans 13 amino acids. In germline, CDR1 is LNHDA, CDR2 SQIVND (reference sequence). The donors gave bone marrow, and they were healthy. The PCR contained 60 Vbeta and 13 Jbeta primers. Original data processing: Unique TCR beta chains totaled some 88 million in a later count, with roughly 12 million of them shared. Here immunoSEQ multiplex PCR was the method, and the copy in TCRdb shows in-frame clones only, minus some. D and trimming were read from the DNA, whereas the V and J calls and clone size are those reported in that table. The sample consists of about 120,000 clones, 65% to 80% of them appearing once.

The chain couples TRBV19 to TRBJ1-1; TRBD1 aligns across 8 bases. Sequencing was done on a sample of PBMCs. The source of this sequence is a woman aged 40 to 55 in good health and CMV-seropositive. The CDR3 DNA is TGTGCCAGTAGTATTGGACAGGGCAGTCAAGCTTTCTTT. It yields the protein CASSIGQGSQAFF.